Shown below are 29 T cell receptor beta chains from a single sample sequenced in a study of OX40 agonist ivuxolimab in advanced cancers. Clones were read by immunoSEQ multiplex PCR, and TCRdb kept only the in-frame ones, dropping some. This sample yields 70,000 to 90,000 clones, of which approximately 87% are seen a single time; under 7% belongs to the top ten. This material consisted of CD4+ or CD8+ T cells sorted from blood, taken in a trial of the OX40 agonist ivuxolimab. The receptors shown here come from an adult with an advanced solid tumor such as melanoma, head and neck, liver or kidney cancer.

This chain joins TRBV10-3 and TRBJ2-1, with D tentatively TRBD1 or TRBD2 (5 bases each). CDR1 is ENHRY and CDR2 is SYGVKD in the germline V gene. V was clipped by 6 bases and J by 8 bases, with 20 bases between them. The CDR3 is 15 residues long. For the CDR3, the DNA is TGTGCCATCAGCCCGCAGGGAATGGAGGAAGATGAGCAGTTCTTC. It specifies CAISPQGMEEDEQFF.

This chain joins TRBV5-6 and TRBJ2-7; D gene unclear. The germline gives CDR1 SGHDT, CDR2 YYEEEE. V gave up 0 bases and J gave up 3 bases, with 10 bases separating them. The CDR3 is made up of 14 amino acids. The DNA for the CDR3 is TGTGCCAGCAGCTTGGCTGACTCTCTCTACGAGCAGTACTTC. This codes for CASSLADSLYEQYF.

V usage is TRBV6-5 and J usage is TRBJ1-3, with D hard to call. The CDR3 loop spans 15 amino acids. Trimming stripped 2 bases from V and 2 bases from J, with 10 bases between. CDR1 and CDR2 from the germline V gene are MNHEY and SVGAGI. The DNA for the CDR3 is TGTGCCAGCAGTTACGACCGTTCTACTGGAAACACCATATATTTT. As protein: CASSYDRSTGNTIYF.

CDR3 region: CASSPATGGDDGELFF. The CDR3 DNA reads as TGTGCCAGCTCACCAGCGACAGGGGGCGATGACGGGGAGCTGTTTTTT. This chain joins TRBV18 and TRBJ2-2; 10 nucleotides line up with TRBD1. Trimming removed 2 bases from V and 7 bases from J; junction bases left unmatched: 7. The V gene's germline CDR1 is KGHSH and CDR2 LQKENI. This CDR3 spans 16 amino acids.

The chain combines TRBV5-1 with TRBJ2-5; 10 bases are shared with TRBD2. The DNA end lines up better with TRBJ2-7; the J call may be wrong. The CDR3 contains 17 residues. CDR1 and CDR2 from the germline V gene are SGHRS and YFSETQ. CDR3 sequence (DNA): TGCGCCAGCAGCTTGATTAGCGGGGGGCTTAGCTCCTACGAGCAGTACTTC. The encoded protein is CASSLISGGLSSYEQYF.

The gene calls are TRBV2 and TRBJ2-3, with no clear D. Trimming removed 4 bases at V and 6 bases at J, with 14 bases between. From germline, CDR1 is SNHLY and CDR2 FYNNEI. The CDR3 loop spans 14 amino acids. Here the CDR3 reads CASSVFELSDTQYF. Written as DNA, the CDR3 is TGTGCCAGCAGTGTGTTTGAGCTATCGGATACGCAGTATTTT.

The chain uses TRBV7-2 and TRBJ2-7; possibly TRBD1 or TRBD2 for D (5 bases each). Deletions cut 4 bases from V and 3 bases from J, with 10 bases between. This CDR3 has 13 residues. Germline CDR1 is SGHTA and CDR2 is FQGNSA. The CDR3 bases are TGTGCCAGCAGCTCTGGGGACCGCTACGAGCAGTACTTC. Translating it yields CASSSGDRYEQYF.

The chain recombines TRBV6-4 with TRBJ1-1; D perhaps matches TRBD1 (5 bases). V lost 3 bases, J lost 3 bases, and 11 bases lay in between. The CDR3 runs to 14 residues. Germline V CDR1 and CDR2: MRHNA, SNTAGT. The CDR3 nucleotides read TGTGCCAGCAGTGAGACTCCGGGGGACACTGAAGCTTTCTTT. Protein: CASSETPGDTEAFF.

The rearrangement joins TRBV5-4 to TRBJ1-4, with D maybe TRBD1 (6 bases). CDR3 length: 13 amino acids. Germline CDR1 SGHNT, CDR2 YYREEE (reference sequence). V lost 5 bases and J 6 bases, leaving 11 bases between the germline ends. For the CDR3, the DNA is TGTGCCAGCAGGGGCAGGGGCGATGAAAAACTGTTTTTT. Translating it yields CASRGRGDEKLFF.

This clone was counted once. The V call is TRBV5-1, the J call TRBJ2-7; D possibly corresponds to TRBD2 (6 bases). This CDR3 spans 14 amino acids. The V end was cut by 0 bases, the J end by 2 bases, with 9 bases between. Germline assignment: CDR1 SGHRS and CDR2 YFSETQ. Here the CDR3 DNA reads TGCGCCAGCAGCTTGGTTGGGGGGACCTACGAGCAGTACTTC. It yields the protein CASSLVGGTYEQYF.

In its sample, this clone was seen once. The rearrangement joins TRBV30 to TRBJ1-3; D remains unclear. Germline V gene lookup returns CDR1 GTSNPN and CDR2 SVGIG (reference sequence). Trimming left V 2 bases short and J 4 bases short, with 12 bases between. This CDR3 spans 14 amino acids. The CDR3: CAWSSTLIGNTIYF. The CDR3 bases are TGTGCCTGGAGTTCGACTTTGATCGGAAACACCATATATTTT. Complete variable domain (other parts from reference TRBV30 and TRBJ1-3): SQTIHQWPATLVQPVGSPLSLECTVEGTSNPNLYWYRQAAGRGLQLLFYSVGIGQISSEVPQNLSASRPQDRQFILSSKKLLLSDSGFYLCAWSSTLIGNTIYFGEGSWLTVV.

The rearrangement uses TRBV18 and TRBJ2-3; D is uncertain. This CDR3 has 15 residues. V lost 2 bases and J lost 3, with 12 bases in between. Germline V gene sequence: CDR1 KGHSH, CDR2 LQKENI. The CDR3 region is CASSPGIYPTDTQYF. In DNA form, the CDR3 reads TGTGCCAGCTCACCAGGGATCTATCCGACAGATACGCAGTATTTT.

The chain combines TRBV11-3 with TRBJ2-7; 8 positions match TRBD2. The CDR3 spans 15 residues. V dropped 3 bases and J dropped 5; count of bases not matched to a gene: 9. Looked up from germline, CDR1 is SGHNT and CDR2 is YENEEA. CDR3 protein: CASSFGTGGSDEQYF. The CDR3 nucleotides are TGTGCCAGCAGCTTCGGGACGGGAGGGAGTGACGAGCAGTACTTC.

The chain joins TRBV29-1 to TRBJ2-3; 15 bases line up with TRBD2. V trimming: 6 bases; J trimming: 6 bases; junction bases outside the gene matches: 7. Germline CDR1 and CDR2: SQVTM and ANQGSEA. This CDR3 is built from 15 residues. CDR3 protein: CSVAGLAGGWDTQYF. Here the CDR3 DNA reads TGCAGCGTCGCGGGACTAGCGGGGGGCTGGGATACGCAGTATTTT.

This chain's CDR3 is CASSLAWTDVQYF. CDR3 sequence (DNA): TGTGCCAGCAGCTTAGCTTGGACAGATGTTCAGTACTTC. V gene TRBV11-3 combines with J gene TRBJ2-5, with D perhaps TRBD1 (6 bases). Germline CDR1 is SGHNT and CDR2 is YENEEA. CDR3 size: 13 residues. Trimming removed 1 base from V and 11 bases from J, with 14 bases in between.

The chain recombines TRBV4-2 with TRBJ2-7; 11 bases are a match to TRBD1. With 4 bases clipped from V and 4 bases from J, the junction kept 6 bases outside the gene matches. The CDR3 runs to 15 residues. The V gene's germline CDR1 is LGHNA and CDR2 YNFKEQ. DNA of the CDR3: TGTGCCAGCAGCCCCCGGACAGGGGGCCCATACGAGCAGTACTTC. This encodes CASSPRTGGPYEQYF.

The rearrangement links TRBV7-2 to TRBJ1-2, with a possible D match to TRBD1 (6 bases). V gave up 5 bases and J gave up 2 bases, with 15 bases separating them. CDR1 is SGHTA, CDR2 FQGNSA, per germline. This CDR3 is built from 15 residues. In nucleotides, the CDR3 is TGTGCCAGCAGCCAAGGGCAGGGGTCAAACTATGGCTACACCTTC. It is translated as CASSQGQGSNYGYTF.

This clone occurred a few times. The CDR3 DNA is TGCGCCAGCAGCCCCCAGGGGGGGCGCGATGGCTACACCTTC. Translating it yields CASSPQGGRDGYTF. The chain uses TRBV4-3 and TRBJ1-2; 7 nucleotides match TRBD1. V trimming: 4 bases; J trimming: 6 bases; junction bases outside the gene matches: 8. This CDR3 region has 14 residues. Germline assignment: CDR1 LGHNA and CDR2 YSLEER.

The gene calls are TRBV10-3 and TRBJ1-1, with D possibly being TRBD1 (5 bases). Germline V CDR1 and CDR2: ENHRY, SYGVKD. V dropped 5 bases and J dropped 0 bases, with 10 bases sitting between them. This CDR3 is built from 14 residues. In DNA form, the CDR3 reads TGTGCCATCAGTCAAGGGGAGGTGAACACTGAAGCTTTCTTT. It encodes CAISQGEVNTEAFF.

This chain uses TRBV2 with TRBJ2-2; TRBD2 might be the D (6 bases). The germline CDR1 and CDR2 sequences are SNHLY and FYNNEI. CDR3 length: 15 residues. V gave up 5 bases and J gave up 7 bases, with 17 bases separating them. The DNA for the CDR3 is TGTGCCAGCAGTCCCCCACCTACGCGGGGCGGGGAGCTGTTTTTT. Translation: CASSPPPTRGGELFF.

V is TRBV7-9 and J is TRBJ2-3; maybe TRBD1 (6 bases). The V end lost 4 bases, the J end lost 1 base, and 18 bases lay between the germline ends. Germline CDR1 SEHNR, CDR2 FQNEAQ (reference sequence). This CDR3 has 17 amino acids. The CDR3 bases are TGTGCCAGCAGCTCCTACGCCGACAGGCACCGCACAGATACGCAGTATTTT. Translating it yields CASSSYADRHRTDTQYF.

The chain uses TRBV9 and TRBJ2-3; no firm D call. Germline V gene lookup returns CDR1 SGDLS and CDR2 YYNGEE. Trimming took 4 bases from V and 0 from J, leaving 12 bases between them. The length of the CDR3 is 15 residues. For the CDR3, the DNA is TGTGCCAGCAGCTTGGACGGATCTAGCACAGATACGCAGTATTTT. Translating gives CASSLDGSSTDTQYF.

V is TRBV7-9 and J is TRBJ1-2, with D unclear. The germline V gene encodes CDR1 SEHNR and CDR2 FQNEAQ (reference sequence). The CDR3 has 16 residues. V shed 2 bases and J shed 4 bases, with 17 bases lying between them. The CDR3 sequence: CASSLLMAGRPYGYTF. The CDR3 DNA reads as TGTGCCAGCAGCTTATTGATGGCAGGTCGCCCCTATGGCTACACCTTC. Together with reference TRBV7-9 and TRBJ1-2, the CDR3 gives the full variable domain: DTGVSQNPRHKITKRGQNVTFRCDPISEHNRLYWYRQTLGQGPEFLTYFQNEAQLEKSRLLSDRFSAERPKGSFSTLEIQRTEQGDSAMYLCASSLLMAGRPYGYTFGSGTRLTVV.

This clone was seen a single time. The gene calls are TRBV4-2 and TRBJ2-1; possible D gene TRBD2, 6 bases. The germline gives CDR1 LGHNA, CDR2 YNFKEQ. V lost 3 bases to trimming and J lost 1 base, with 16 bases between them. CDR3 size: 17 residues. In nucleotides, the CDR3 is TGTGCCAGCAGCCAGGACCTCGTCGGGGGTTCCTACAATGAGCAGTTCTTC. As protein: CASSQDLVGGSYNEQFF.

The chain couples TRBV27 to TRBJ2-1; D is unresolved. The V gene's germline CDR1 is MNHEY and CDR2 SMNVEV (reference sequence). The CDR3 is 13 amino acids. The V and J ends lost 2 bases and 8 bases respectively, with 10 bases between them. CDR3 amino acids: CASSLLPGHEQFF. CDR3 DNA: TGTGCCAGCAGTTTACTCCCGGGCCATGAGCAGTTCTTC.

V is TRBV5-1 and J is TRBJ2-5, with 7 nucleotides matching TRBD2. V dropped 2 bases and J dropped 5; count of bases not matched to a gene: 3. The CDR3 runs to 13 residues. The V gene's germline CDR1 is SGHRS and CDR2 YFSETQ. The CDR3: CASSFSGEETQYF. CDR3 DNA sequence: TGCGCCAGCAGCTTCAGCGGGGAGGAGACCCAGTACTTC.

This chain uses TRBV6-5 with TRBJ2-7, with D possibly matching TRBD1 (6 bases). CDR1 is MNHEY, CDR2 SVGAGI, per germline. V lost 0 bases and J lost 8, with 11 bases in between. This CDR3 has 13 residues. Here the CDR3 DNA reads TGTGCCAGCAGTTACTCGGGACACCTGCAGCAGTACTTC. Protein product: CASSYSGHLQQYF.

CDR3 bases: TGTGCCAGCAGCCTGGGACAGGGCCACGGGGAGCTGTTTTTT. This translates into CASSLGQGHGELFF. The chain links TRBV11-2 to TRBJ2-2; 9 bases are shared with TRBD1. The CDR3 length is 14 residues. Germline V gives CDR1 SGHAT, CDR2 FQNNGV. V shed 5 bases and J 7 bases; nucleotides not matched to a gene: 5.

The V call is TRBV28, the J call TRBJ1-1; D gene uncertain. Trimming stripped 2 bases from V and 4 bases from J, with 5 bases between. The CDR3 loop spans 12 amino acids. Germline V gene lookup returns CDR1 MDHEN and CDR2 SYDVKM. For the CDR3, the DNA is TGTGCCAGCAGTTTAGTAGGCACTGAAGCTTTCTTT. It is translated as CASSLVGTEAFF.